One T cell receptor (beta chain) is described in this entry. Source study methods: Amplification from reference gene primers served as the basis for estimated nucleated cell counts. Libraries were prepared by immunoSEQ multiplex PCR; TCRdb keeps only in-frame clonotypes and omits some of them. That table furnishes V, J and clone size, whereas the DNA furnished D and trimming. Here the sample spans 150,000 to 200,000 clones, 70% to 90% being singletons. These data originate in a study of blood T cell repertoires in COVID-19. Study information: The origin of the acute and convalescent COVID-19 samples was the United States, Italy and Spain. From T cells, B-cell-depleted T cells, or PBMCs came the material, which was cDNA or gDNA.

This sequence was found in a human donor in a cohort sampled during active COVID-19. Sequenced sample: peripheral blood.

The CDR3 loop is CASSFLSDWETQYF. The CDR3 DNA follows: TGTGCCAGCAGCTTTTTGTCAGACTGGGAGACCCAGTACTTC. The chain is built from TRBV7-9 and TRBJ2-5; D is ambiguous. CDR3 length equals 14 residues. CDR1 SEHNR and CDR2 FQNEAQ come from the germline V gene (reference sequence). V lost 3 bases to trimming and J lost 5 bases, with 13 bases between them.